This TCR beta chain was found in a study of blood T cell repertoires in COVID-19 (dated by TCRdb to the early 2020s). Describing the broader study: Samples from collaborators originated in the United States, Italy and Spain and spanned both the acute and convalescent phases of COVID-19. The prospective study material was composed of cDNA or gDNA derived from T cells, B-cell-depleted T cells, or PBMCs. A freely available public database, intended as a resource for researchers studying the immune response to SARS-CoV-2, is where the repertoires were released. The sample metadata nearly always contained a de-identified subject ID, COVID-19 status, age in years and sex. The dataset comprised deeply sampled blood TCRbeta repertoires from subjects exposed to, actively infected with, or recovered from COVID-19. HLA class I and class II types, where available, came from metadata supplied by the sample provider rather than from assay-based typing. The samples were drawn from the first 160 participants of the ongoing ImmuneRACE study and from 1,254 subjects provided by 6 global collaborators. Findings and caveats that apply to the study as a whole: Clinical and demographic metadata were provided uncurated, with the amount varying by source and participant.

CDR1 and CDR2 (SEHNR, FQNEAQ) derive from the germline V gene (reference sequence). V is clipped by 1 base and J by 0 bases, and the sequence between their germline boundaries is 4 bases long. From its cysteine to its phenylalanine, the CDR3 spans 15 amino acids. Of all the DNA, just the CDR3 is kept, 45 bases in frame from base 1. About this clone: Its antigen specificity is not known. Per-base quality was not reported, and no clone a single base away is much larger than it.

One collaborating source in Seattle enrolled patients during active infection and followed them longitudinally through the course of disease. Collaborating institutions collected whole blood in K2EDTA tubes following their own protocols. For TCRbeta analysis, collaborators shipped samples in one of three forms: frozen whole blood, isolated PBMCs, or DNA extracted from either of those sample types. The immunoSEQ Assay, a bias-controlled multiplex PCR, was used to amplify TCRbeta CDR3 regions from genomic DNA. In the original analysis: The number of nucleated cells in each sample was estimated from the amplification of reference gene primers within the assay. Sequence reads were collapsed and filtered to measure the absolute abundance of every unique TCRbeta CDR3 rearrangement. Productive Simpson clonality was computed per sample as the square root of Simpson's diversity index over productive rearrangements. This is the immuneACCESS table as TCRdb keeps it, with only in-frame sequences that have V and J called. A part of the clones is gone; compared with another copy, unresolved V genes explain less than half, and the rest is unexplained. That table furnishes V, J and clone size, whereas the DNA furnished D and trimming. Across this sample there are about 41,000 clones, with around 87% seen only once. Around 3.7% of the sample rests with the top ten.

The sequence derives from a man aged 40-49 years with COVID-19, enrolled during active disease. The sample consisted of peripheral blood. The chain links TRBV7-9 with TRBJ2-6, with the D gene not clear enough to name. The CDR3 region reads CASSLGVSGANVLTF. The bases are TGTGCCAGCAGCTTAGGAGTCTCTGGGGCCAACGTCCTGACTTTC.